The present TCR beta chain was sequenced within a study of control samples from healthy donors and cancer patients. Trimming removed 2 bases from V and 0 bases from J, with 7 bases in between. This CDR3 region has 14 residues. CDR1 SNHLY and CDR2 FYNNEI come from the germline V gene. The assay was immunoSEQ multiplex PCR, and TCRdb's table has in-frame clones only and misses some. The sample shows 70,000 to 75,000 clones, roughly nine tenths of them seen only once. The sample was blood. The receptor's source is a woman in her fifties or sixties in good health. The rearrangement uses TRBV2 and TRBJ1-2; weak D call: TRBD1 (5 bases). The CDR3 DNA reads TGTGCCAGCAGTGAAAGGGGTGCTAACTATGGCTACACCTTC. Translation: CASSERGANYGYTF. The variable domain in full, completed from reference TRBV2 and TRBJ1-2, reads EPEVTQTPSHQVTQMGQEVILRCVPISNHLYFYWYRQILGQKVEFLVSFYNNEISEKSEIFDDQFSVERPDGSNFTLKIRSTKLEDSAMYFCASSERGANYGYTFGSGTRLTVV.